This TCR beta chain was recorded in a study of shared clonotypes between healthy human individuals. Study findings and constraints: Among donors, sharing of clonotypes was expected to be affected by sequencing depth.

Every donor, a Caucasian adult, lived in Nashville, Tennessee. Unsorted samples drew genomic DNA from tens of millions of PBMCs. In germline, CDR1 is MGHDK, CDR2 SYGVNS. Germline trimming cut 4 bases from V and 0 bases from J; bases unmatched to any gene: 2. This CDR3 has 15 amino acids. As for this clone: The antigen remains undetermined.

Sequencing of unsorted PBMC DNA was carried out using ten immunoSEQ deep assay plates. The repertoire was sequenced with immunoSEQ multiplex PCR; TCRdb's copy has only in-frame clones and lacks some. The profile shows about half a million clones, approximately 71% of them singletons. Sequencing was done on a sample of PBMCs. The sequence was obtained from a woman between 40 and 50 years old in good health. Some clones in this sample may be carry-over from other donors' samples. V usage is TRBV25-1 and J usage is TRBJ1-2; 10 bases line up with TRBD1. The CDR3 nucleotides are TGTGCCAGCAGTGGGGGACAGGGGTCTAACTATGGCTACACCTTC. It specifies CASSGGQGSNYGYTF.